This TCR beta chain was obtained from a study of CD8 T cells in Susac syndrome. This CDR3 is 13 amino acids long. CDR1 is MGHRA, CDR2 YSYEKL, per germline. V was shortened by 4 bases and J by 0 bases, with 4 bases between the two germline ends. An amount of RNA that ranged from 0.5 to 1 ug was reverse transcribed with random hexamers. The authors amplified TCR beta CDR3 across 54 Vbeta and 13 Jbeta using immunoSEQ multiplex PCR. In TCRdb, the immunoSEQ multiplex PCR reads were re-called with MiXCR into one record per CDR3 protein. The profile shows 180,000 or so distinct CDR3 sequences, about 95% of them singletons.

Sequenced: CD4+ T cells from PBMCs. The V and J genes are TRBV4-1 and TRBJ2-4; D remains unclear. The origin of this receptor is a human donor with multiple sclerosis. Here the CDR3 reads CASSLGAKNIQYF. The CDR3 nucleotides read TGCGCCAGCAGCCTGGGAGCCAAAAACATTCAGTACTTC.